The 29 T cell receptor beta chains given below trace back to one sample, sequenced in a study of shared clonotypes between healthy human individuals. Method: immunoSEQ multiplex PCR; TCRdb's copy keeps in-frame clones and lacks some. The sample holds about 1,900,000 clones, over 85% seen once. Naive CD8 isolation took CD45RO-negative cells positively selected for CCR7 and excluded terminally differentiated effector memory CD45RA+ cells. The sequencing input was naive CD8+ T cells sorted from blood. The source of these receptors is a man aged 18 to 29 in good health.

This chain joins TRBV2 and TRBJ2-2; D is perhaps TRBD2 (5 bases). CDR1 and CDR2 from the germline V gene are SNHLY and FYNNEI. The ends were cut back, 5 bases at V and 3 bases at J, with 22 bases in the middle. The CDR3 consists of 18 residues. In nucleotides, the CDR3 is TGTGCCAGCAGTATCGGCCTGTTGGGTCCGGAGGACACCGGGGAGCTGTTTTTT. It yields the protein CASSIGLLGPEDTGELFF. Complete variable domain (other parts from reference TRBV2 and TRBJ2-2): EPEVTQTPSHQVTQMGQEVILRCVPISNHLYFYWYRQILGQKVEFLVSFYNNEISEKSEIFDDQFSVERPDGSNFTLKIRSTKLEDSAMYFCASSIGLLGPEDTGELFFGEGSRLTVL.

This clone appeared once. The genes are TRBV2 and TRBJ1-5, with D possibly matching TRBD1 (5 bases). Germline V gives CDR1 SNHLY, CDR2 FYNNEI. V gave up 0 bases and J gave up 6 bases, with 15 bases separating them. The length of the CDR3 is 16 residues. CDR3: CASSEALPVGGQPQHF. CDR3 bases: TGTGCCAGCAGTGAAGCGCTCCCAGTCGGGGGTCAGCCCCAGCATTTT.

The rearrangement links TRBV2 to TRBJ2-5; 10 bases map to TRBD1. This CDR3 comprises 15 residues. V was clipped by 8 bases and J by 5 bases; unmatched bases: 11. Germline V gene data show CDR1 as SNHLY and CDR2 as FYNNEI. The chain's CDR3 is CASLIPWTGGETQYF. The CDR3 DNA is TGTGCCAGCCTTATCCCTTGGACAGGGGGGGAGACCCAGTACTTC.

J is TRBJ1-5 and V is TRBV27; D gene uncertain. V shed 0 bases and J shed 7 bases, with 13 bases lying between them. This CDR3 has 15 amino acids. From germline, CDR1 is MNHEY and CDR2 SMNVEV (reference sequence). The chain's CDR3 is CASSLSGEEWQPQHF. Written as DNA, the CDR3 is TGTGCCAGCAGTTTATCGGGTGAGGAATGGCAGCCCCAGCATTTT.

The V call is TRBV25-1, the J call TRBJ2-7; 9 nucleotides line up with TRBD1. The germline gives CDR1 MGHDK, CDR2 SYGVNS. This CDR3 comprises 15 residues. Unmatched junction bases numbered 11, after V lost 7 bases and J lost 4 bases. The CDR3 DNA follows: TGTGCCAGCACTGGCTTACAGGGGGCAAAGTACGAGCAGTACTTC. Translating gives CASTGLQGAKYEQYF.

The genes are TRBV4-3 and TRBJ1-5; D gene unclear. The V end lost 1 base, the J end lost 11 bases, and 18 bases lay between the germline ends. Germline-derived CDR1 and CDR2 are LGHNA and YSLEER. The CDR3 extends over 15 amino acids. The CDR3 nucleotides are TGCGCCAGCAGCCAAGTATGGGCAGCCGATAGAGCCCAGCATTTT. Protein: CASSQVWAADRAQHF.

V gene TRBV4-1 combines with J gene TRBJ2-3; 7 positions match TRBD1. V shed 1 base, J shed 7 bases, and the junction held 11 bases outside the gene matches. CDR1 MGHRA and CDR2 YSYEKL come from the germline V gene. The CDR3 is made up of 16 amino acids. The CDR3 bases are TGCGCCAGCAGCCAAGGTCAAGGGACAGAGAGATATACGCAGTATTTT. Translation: CASSQGQGTERYTQYF.

This clone is a singleton in its sample. V usage is TRBV29-1 and J usage is TRBJ2-6; D gene ambiguous. Germline V gene data show CDR1 as SQVTM and CDR2 as ANQGSEA. The CDR3 runs to 16 residues. V lost 4 bases and J lost 0, with 13 bases in between. The CDR3 region is CSVAPTAGSGANVLTF. The CDR3 DNA reads as TGCAGCGTTGCTCCGACGGCTGGCTCTGGGGCCAACGTCCTGACTTTC.

This sequence joins TRBV2 and TRBJ1-5, with no clear D. The V end was cut by 0 bases, the J end by 0 bases, with 9 bases between. Germline-derived CDR1 and CDR2 are SNHLY and FYNNEI. CDR3 size: 16 residues. The CDR3 loop is CASSEADGVSNQPQHF. As DNA, the CDR3 is TGTGCCAGCAGTGAAGCGGATGGGGTTAGCAATCAGCCCCAGCATTTT.

This chain joins TRBV6-6 and TRBJ1-1; tentative D call: TRBD1 (6 bases). This CDR3 region has 14 residues. In germline, CDR1 is MNHNY, CDR2 SVGAGI (reference sequence). V was clipped by 4 bases and J by 0 bases, with 9 bases between them. This CDR3 reads CASSLGAMNTEAFF. CDR3 sequence (DNA): TGTGCCAGCAGTTTGGGGGCGATGAACACTGAAGCTTTCTTT.

The chain couples TRBV27 to TRBJ1-5, with a possible D match to TRBD1 (5 bases). V lost 5 bases to trimming and J lost 2 bases, with 10 bases between them. The CDR3 loop spans 14 amino acids. CDR1 and CDR2 from the germline V gene are MNHEY and SMNVEV (reference sequence). CDR3 protein: CASSVVGGNQPQHF. The CDR3 DNA is TGTGCCAGCAGTGTGGTAGGGGGCAATCAGCCCCAGCATTTT.

This chain uses TRBV13 with TRBJ2-3, with D unclear. Per the germline V gene, CDR1 is PRHDT and CDR2 is FYEKMQ (reference sequence). Trimming took 5 bases from V and 4 from J, leaving 10 bases between them. This CDR3 has 13 residues. CDR3 sequence: CASSAALPDTQYF. As DNA, the CDR3 is TGTGCCAGCAGCGCCGCGCTCCCAGATACGCAGTATTTT.

The rearrangement joins TRBV4-3 to TRBJ2-7; possible D gene TRBD1, 6 bases. CDR3 length: 12 residues. V was shortened by 10 bases and J by 6 bases, with 16 bases between the two germline ends. Germline lookup yields CDR1 LGHNA and CDR2 YSLEER. Here the CDR3 reads CAMTYRAPEQYF. Written as DNA, the CDR3 is TGCGCCATGACCTACAGGGCCCCCGAGCAGTACTTC.

A remark on this clone: The germline gene is not matched at one end of the junction; a read error may be the cause. The V gene is TRBV7-9, the J gene TRBJ2-4; D may be TRBD2 (7 bases). Germline V gives CDR1 SEHNR, CDR2 FQNEAQ (reference sequence). CDR3 length equals 12 residues. Here the CDR3 reads CASSWGRENRFF. In DNA form, the CDR3 reads TGTGCCAGCAGCTGGGGGCGGGAGAATAGATTCTTC.

The gene calls are TRBV27 and TRBJ2-3; 8 bases match TRBD1. This CDR3 has 15 amino acids. The V gene's germline CDR1 is MNHEY and CDR2 SMNVEV (reference sequence). J lost 1 base, V lost 1 base, and 1 base had no gene match. CDR3 sequence reads: CASSLLGQGTDTQYF. The DNA for the CDR3 is TGTGCCAGCAGTTTATTGGGACAGGGCACAGATACGCAGTATTTT.

The chain is built from TRBV10-3 and TRBJ2-1; TRBD2 is a possible D gene (6 bases). Germline lookup yields CDR1 ENHRY and CDR2 SYGVKD. The CDR3 loop spans 15 amino acids. V gave up 3 bases and J gave up 8 bases, with 17 bases separating them. The CDR3 spells CAISEGGASIYEQFF. CDR3 DNA sequence: TGTGCCATCAGTGAAGGAGGGGCTAGCATTTATGAGCAGTTCTTC.

The chain has TRBV6-1 and TRBJ2-7; D is ambiguous. The CDR3 length is 15 residues. Germline V gene lookup returns CDR1 MNHNS and CDR2 SASEGT. Deletions cut 3 bases from V and 0 bases from J, with 12 bases between. CDR3: CASSDLFESSYEQYF. In DNA form, the CDR3 reads TGTGCCAGCAGTGACTTGTTCGAGAGCTCCTACGAGCAGTACTTC.

The gene calls are TRBV30 and TRBJ1-1; tentatively, D is TRBD1 (5 bases). Per germline, CDR1 GTSNPN and CDR2 SVGIG (reference sequence). The CDR3 length is 15 residues. V lost 3 bases to trimming and J lost 4 bases, with 18 bases between them. The CDR3: CAWRGHKGALTEAFF. The CDR3 DNA is TGTGCCTGGAGAGGACACAAAGGGGCCCTCACTGAAGCTTTCTTT.

V gene TRBV4-1 combines with J gene TRBJ2-3; 9 bases are a match to TRBD1. Germline V gene sequence: CDR1 MGHRA, CDR2 YSYEKL. The V segment lost 2 bases and the J segment 4 bases; nucleotides outside the gene matches: 4. The CDR3 is 15 amino acids. CDR3 loop: CASSQPTGGSDTQYF. Here the CDR3 DNA reads TGCGCCAGCAGCCAACCGACAGGGGGGTCAGATACGCAGTATTTT.

Worth noting for this clone: This same CDR3 is encoded by further DNA sequences in the sample. The V gene is TRBV7-3, the J gene TRBJ2-3; no clear D gene. Trimming pared 5 bases from V and 0 bases from J, leaving 9 bases between. The germline CDR1 and CDR2 sequences are SGHTA and FQGTGA. CDR3 length: 14 residues. CDR3 coding DNA: TGTGCCAGCAGCCTACTGGGTAGCACAGATACGCAGTATTTT. Translated: CASSLLGSTDTQYF.

The gene calls are TRBV29-1 and TRBJ2-1; 7 nucleotides match TRBD2. CDR1 is SQVTM and CDR2 is ANQGSEA in the germline V gene. This CDR3 region has 16 residues. The junction had 10 bases not matched to a gene; V was cut back by 3 bases and J by 2 bases. The CDR3 here is CSVDGKGRAPYNEQFF. In DNA form, the CDR3 reads TGCAGCGTTGACGGTAAGGGGAGGGCCCCCTACAATGAGCAGTTCTTC.

A single count supports this clone. The V call is TRBV25-1, the J call TRBJ2-7; TRBD2 aligns across 12 bases. Germline CDR1 reads MGHDK; CDR2 reads SYGVNS. The CDR3 has 14 amino acids. V was pared by 5 bases and J by 2 bases, with 1 base of the junction left unmatched. The CDR3: CASSWTSGAYEQYF. For the CDR3, the DNA is TGTGCCAGCAGTTGGACTAGCGGGGCCTACGAGCAGTACTTC.

The genes are TRBV13 and TRBJ2-3; no definite D call. The CDR3 consists of 16 residues. CDR1 is PRHDT, CDR2 FYEKMQ, per germline (reference sequence). V lost 5 bases to trimming and J lost 4 bases, with 19 bases between them. The CDR3 reads CASSVRLSPSPDTQYF. In DNA form, the CDR3 reads TGTGCCAGCAGCGTACGGCTATCCCCTTCTCCAGATACGCAGTATTTT.

The chain carries TRBV9 and TRBJ2-1, with TRBD2 matching over 13 bases. This CDR3 comprises 16 residues. Germline CDR1 is SGDLS and CDR2 is YYNGEE. J lost 12 bases, V lost 3 bases, and 12 bases had no gene match. The DNA for the CDR3 is TGTGCCAGCAGCGCCGACGGAACGGGACTAGCGGGATCGCAGTTCTTC. This sequence encodes CASSADGTGLAGSQFF.

This clone was seen a single time. One junction end does not reproduce the germline sequence, and a read error may be involved. V is TRBV27 and J is TRBJ1-2; D might be TRBD1 (6 bases). The length of the CDR3 is 16 residues. Germline CDR1 reads MNHEY; CDR2 reads SMNVEV (reference sequence). CDR3 sequence (DNA): TGTGCCACCAGTCCCTCGACAGGACCGATAGTCTATGGCTACACCTTC. It encodes CATSPSTGPIVYGYTF.

This chain uses TRBV6-5 with TRBJ1-5; D unresolved. The CDR3 extends over 13 amino acids. The germline gives CDR1 MNHEY, CDR2 SVGAGI. V lost 4 bases, J lost 3 bases, and 7 bases lay in between. The CDR3 protein is CASSLYLNQPQHF. The CDR3, as DNA: TGTGCCAGCAGTTTATACCTCAATCAGCCCCAGCATTTT.

V usage is TRBV6-4 and J usage is TRBJ2-5; 10 nucleotides match TRBD2. Germline V CDR1 and CDR2: MRHNA, SNTAGT. The CDR3 totals 15 residues. V was clipped by 6 bases and J by 4 bases; unmatched bases: 8. The CDR3, as DNA: TGTGCCAGCAGCGCAGCGGGGGGGCCCCTAGAGACCCAGTACTTC. Translated: CASSAAGGPLETQYF.

The table lists this clone with a count of one. At the DNA level, this CDR3 is encoded by other sequences in the same sample as well. The J gene is TRBJ2-7, the V gene TRBV6-5, with 7 bases aligning to TRBD2. The CDR3 is 14 amino acids. With V trimmed by 0 bases and J by 3 bases, 2 bases remained unmatched. Germline V gene sequence: CDR1 MNHEY, CDR2 SVGAGI. The CDR3 DNA sequence: TGTGCCAGCAGTTACTCGGGCGGGAGCTACGAGCAGTACTTC. Translating it yields CASSYSGGSYEQYF.

This chain joins TRBV10-3 and TRBJ2-7; 10 nucleotides line up with TRBD1. Germline V gene data show CDR1 as ENHRY and CDR2 as SYGVKD. V was clipped by 11 bases and J by 4 bases; unmatched bases: 11. This CDR3 has 14 amino acids. The CDR3 loop is CASVRDRGEYEQYF. The CDR3 bases are TGTGCCTCGGTCCGGGACAGGGGAGAGTACGAGCAGTACTTC.